Following are 29 T cell receptor beta chains from one sample sequenced in a study of CD8 T cells in Susac syndrome. An input of 0.5 to 1 ug of RNA was subjected to reverse transcription using random hexamers. TCRdb re-derived calls from the immunoSEQ multiplex PCR reads in MiXCR, one entry per CDR3 protein. The sample contains some 160,000 distinct CDR3 sequences, approximately 95% of which appear only once. Sequenced input: CD8+ T cells from PBMCs. Receptors originate from a human donor with multiple sclerosis.

About this clonotype itself: Its ends do not fully match the called genes, so a read error is possible. This chain joins TRBV15 and TRBJ2-7; no definite D call. The germline gives CDR1 LNHNV, CDR2 YYDKDF (reference sequence). The CDR3 contains 12 residues. As DNA, the CDR3 is TGTGCCACCAGCAAGGGTCCCTACAAGCAGTACTTC. Translated, it gives CATSKGPYKQYF.

The chain carries TRBV29-1 and TRBJ2-1; D may be TRBD2 (6 bases). The CDR3 contains 11 residues. Germline CDR1 is SQVTM and CDR2 is ANQGSEA. V shed 3 bases and J shed 10 bases, with 10 bases lying between them. DNA for the CDR3: TGCAGCGTTGATTTGGCGGGGGAGCAGTTCTTC. It is translated as CSVDLAGEQFF.

As DNA, the CDR3 is TGTGCCAGCAGCTCTCTATCGGGACTAGCCTTGGAGGAGCAGTACTTC. Protein sequence: CASSSLSGLALEEQYF. V and J are TRBV7-9 and TRBJ2-7; TRBD2 agrees at 9 bases. The V segment lost 4 bases and the J segment 7 bases; nucleotides outside the gene matches: 14. This CDR3 region has 16 residues. Germline V CDR1 and CDR2: SEHNR, FQNEAQ (reference sequence).

The chain links TRBV7-9 to TRBJ1-2; D not certain. V was trimmed by 5 bases and J by 3 bases, leaving 22 bases between them. Germline CDR1 reads SEHNR; CDR2 reads FQNEAQ (reference sequence). The CDR3 extends over 17 amino acids. The CDR3 spells CASSPEVLWAVDYGYTF. Here the CDR3 DNA reads TGTGCCAGCAGCCCCGAGGTCCTCTGGGCGGTTGACTATGGCTACACCTTC.

V usage is TRBV7-9 and J usage is TRBJ2-1, with D maybe TRBD2 (6 bases). V lost 5 bases and J 1 base, leaving 15 bases between the germline ends. The CDR3 contains 16 residues. Germline V gene sequence: CDR1 SEHNR, CDR2 FQNEAQ (reference sequence). CDR3 region: CASSTRSGGSYNEQFF. CDR3 nucleotide sequence: TGTGCCAGCAGCACCCGGAGCGGAGGGTCCTACAATGAGCAGTTCTTC.

This clonotype was recorded a few times. The rearrangement links TRBV9 to TRBJ2-2, with D unclear. Germline V gene data show CDR1 as SGDLS and CDR2 as YYNGEE. The CDR3 covers 14 residues. With 0 bases removed from V and 1 base from J, the gap between germline ends came to 4 bases. CDR3 residues: CASSVGLNTGELFF. The DNA of the CDR3 is TGTGCCAGCAGCGTAGGGCTGAACACCGGGGAGCTGTTTTTT.

V is TRBV7-9 and J is TRBJ1-1; the match to TRBD1 covers 7 bases. The ends lost 4 bases at V and 3 bases at J; junction bases unmatched: 5. In germline, CDR1 is SEHNR, CDR2 FQNEAQ (reference sequence). This CDR3 contains 14 residues. The CDR3 region has the DNA TGTGCCAGCAGCTCCCCAGGGGGACACACTGAAGCTTTCTTT. Translating it yields CASSSPGGHTEAFF.

The rearrangement links TRBV14 to TRBJ2-1, with D perhaps assigned TRBD1 or TRBD2 (5 bases each). The germline V gene has CDR1 SGHDN and CDR2 FVKESK. There are 17 residues in the CDR3. Trimming left V 0 bases short and J 4 bases short, with 16 bases between. For the CDR3, the DNA is TGTGCCAGCAGCCAAGATGTTTCCGGGACCGAGTACAATGAGCAGTTCTTC. Its translation is CASSQDVSGTEYNEQFF. The full variable domain, completed using reference TRBV14 and TRBJ2-1, is EAGVTQFPSHSVIEKGQTVTLRCDPISGHDNLYWYRRVMGKEIKFLLHFVKESKQDESGMPNNRFLAERTGGTYSTLKVQPAELEDSGVYFCASSQDVSGTEYNEQFFGPGTRLTVL.

This clonotype has a handful of counts. The rearrangement links TRBV27 to TRBJ2-7; D is perhaps TRBD1 (6 bases). The V gene lost 0 bases and the J gene lost 3 bases, with 6 bases spanning the gap. The CDR3 has 13 amino acids. Germline V CDR1 and CDR2: MNHEY, SMNVEV (reference sequence). Here the CDR3 DNA reads TGTGCCAGCAGTTTATCGACAGGCTACGAGCAGTACTTC. Its protein product is CASSLSTGYEQYF.

V and J are TRBV15 and TRBJ2-1, with 7 bases lining up with TRBD2. Trimming took 3 bases from V and 6 from J; bases not matched to a gene: 11. Looked up from germline, CDR1 is LNHNV and CDR2 is YYDKDF (reference sequence). The CDR3 length is 16 residues. The CDR3 reads CATSRLLASPGNEQFF. The DNA for the CDR3 is TGTGCCACCAGCAGGCTACTAGCGTCCCCCGGCAATGAGCAGTTCTTC. Together with reference TRBV15 and TRBJ2-1, the CDR3 gives the full variable domain: DAMVIQNPRYQVTQFGKPVTLSCSQTLNHNVMYWYQQKSSQAPKLLFHYYDKDFNNEADTPDNFQSRRPNTSFCFLDIRSPGLGDTAMYLCATSRLLASPGNEQFFGPGTRLTVL.

The chain links TRBV28 to TRBJ2-1; 8 nucleotides align to TRBD2. V gave up 1 base and J gave up 10 bases; unmatched junction bases: 12. The CDR3 covers 16 residues. Germline CDR1 reads MDHEN; CDR2 reads SYDVKM. Here the CDR3 DNA reads TGTGCCAGCAGTTTATTGGCGGGAGGCCTCACTGGCGAGCAGTTCTTC. Encoded protein: CASSLLAGGLTGEQFF.

This rearrangement joins TRBV20-1 to TRBJ2-7; TRBD2 matches at 14 bases. The CDR3 extends over 15 amino acids. J lost 3 bases, V lost 5 bases, and 6 bases had no gene match. Germline V gene lookup returns CDR1 DFQATT and CDR2 SNEGSKA (reference sequence). This CDR3 is CSAPGTSGSIYEQYF. CDR3 DNA sequence: TGCAGTGCTCCGGGGACTAGCGGGAGCATCTACGAGCAGTACTTC.

The chain has TRBV24-1 and TRBJ2-3; a weak D match, TRBD2 (5 bases). V lost 0 bases to trimming and J lost 6 bases, with 9 bases between them. This CDR3 contains 14 residues. Germline CDR1 reads KGHDR; CDR2 reads SFDVKD. The CDR3 region has the DNA TGTGCCACCAGTGATTTGGAGGGTTCGGATACGCAGTATTTT. This gives the protein CATSDLEGSDTQYF.

The table lists this clonotype with a count of one. The V and J genes are TRBV20-1 and TRBJ2-7; 7 bases line up with TRBD1. Germline-derived CDR1 and CDR2 are DFQATT and SNEGSKA (reference sequence). The J segment lost 1 base and the V segment lost 0 bases, leaving 6 bases of the junction unmatched. The CDR3 has 15 amino acids. The CDR3 spells CSARDLLDRSYEQYF. CDR3 in DNA: TGCAGTGCTAGAGATTTGCTGGACAGGTCCTACGAGCAGTACTTC.

The chain employs TRBV20-1 and TRBJ2-4, with 9 bases aligning to TRBD2. The germline V gene has CDR1 DFQATT and CDR2 SNEGSKA (reference sequence). The CDR3 is 19 residues long. Trimming removed 0 bases from V and 0 bases from J; junction bases left unmatched: 12. The CDR3 DNA is TGCAGTGCTAGAGATCCCCCTAGCGGGGAGGGTCGAGCCAAAAACATTCAGTACTTC. The encoded protein is CSARDPPSGEGRAKNIQYF.

This clonotype has only one observation. This chain connects TRBV19 to TRBJ2-5, with unresolved D. CDR1 is LNHDA, CDR2 SQIVND, per germline (reference sequence). CDR3 length equals 15 residues. Trimming took 0 bases from V and 5 from J, leaving 13 bases between them. CDR3 sequence (DNA): TGTGCCAGTAGTATAGATCAAGGCCTCTTGGAGACCCAGTACTTC. This codes for CASSIDQGLLETQYF.

V gene TRBV12-3 or TRBV12-4 combines with J gene TRBJ1-5, with a possible D match to TRBD1 (6 bases). V dropped 5 bases and J dropped 0 bases, with 17 bases sitting between them. The CDR3 is made up of 17 amino acids. The CDR3 spells CASSNGGRGYSNQPQHF. The DNA of the CDR3 is TGTGCCAGCAGTAACGGGGGGAGGGGGTATAGCAATCAGCCCCAGCATTTT.

The count of this clonotype is one. The chain couples TRBV29-1 to TRBJ2-2; D may be TRBD1 or TRBD2 (6 bases each). In germline, CDR1 is SQVTM, CDR2 ANQGSEA. CDR3 length equals 12 residues. The CDR3 reads CGGSGDTGELFF. The CDR3 DNA reads TGCGGGGGGTCAGGGGACACCGGGGAGCTGTTTTTT.

The CDR3 DNA reads TGTGCCAGCAGCCAAGGGGCCAATGAGCAGTTCTTC. Residues: CASSQGANEQFF. V and J are TRBV4-2 and TRBJ2-1; D not resolved. V gave up 1 base and J gave up 6 bases, with 4 bases separating them. This CDR3 comprises 12 residues. Germline V gene sequence: CDR1 LGHNA, CDR2 YNFKEQ.

The rearrangement joins TRBV7-8 to TRBJ1-2, with a tentative D call TRBD1 (6 bases). The V gene's germline CDR1 is SGHVS and CDR2 FQNEAQ. The length of the CDR3 is 14 residues. Trimming took off 6 bases at V and 4 bases at J, with 15 bases between the two ends. CDR3 sequence reads: CASRAIDRTYGYTF. The DNA for the CDR3 is TGTGCCAGCAGAGCAATTGACAGGACCTATGGCTACACCTTC.

The CDR3 sequence is CASSQDQGAGGFLYEQYF. As DNA, the CDR3 is TGCGCCAGCAGCCAAGATCAGGGAGCGGGAGGGTTTCTTTACGAGCAGTACTTC. This rearrangement joins TRBV4-1 to TRBJ2-7; 10 bases agree with TRBD2. This CDR3 contains 18 residues. The trim removed 0 bases at V and 4 bases at J, leaving 12 bases unmatched. Germline lookup yields CDR1 MGHRA and CDR2 YSYEKL.

This rearrangement joins TRBV5-1 to TRBJ2-2; 8 bases line up with TRBD1. The V segment lost 0 bases and the J segment 3 bases; nucleotides outside the gene matches: 7. Germline lookup yields CDR1 SGHRS and CDR2 YFSETQ. CDR3 length: 17 amino acids. CDR3 sequence: CASSLGLRTGYTGELFF. The CDR3 region has the DNA TGCGCCAGCAGCTTGGGCCTACGGACAGGGTACACCGGGGAGCTGTTTTTT.

This clonotype has only a few counts. V usage is TRBV28 and J usage is TRBJ2-7; 7 positions agree with TRBD1. CDR1 is MDHEN, CDR2 SYDVKM, per germline. V lost 5 bases and J lost 0; bases outside the gene matches: 4. This CDR3 has 14 amino acids. CDR3: CASSRTGSSYEQYF. CDR3 in DNA: TGTGCCAGCAGTCGGACAGGTAGCTCCTACGAGCAGTACTTC. Variable domain in full (rest from reference TRBV28 and TRBJ2-7): DVKVTQSSRYLVKRTGEKVFLECVQDMDHENMFWYRQDPGLGLRLIYFSYDVKMKEKGDIPEGYSVSREKKERFSLILESASTNQTSMYLCASSRTGSSYEQYFGPGTRLTVT.

This chain joins TRBV11-2 and TRBJ2-7; 7 nucleotides agree with TRBD1. J was trimmed by 6 bases and V by 5 bases; bases with no gene match: 4. CDR1 is SGHAT, CDR2 FQNNGV, per germline. The CDR3 loop spans 12 amino acids. CDR3: CASSLDRVEQYF. The CDR3, as DNA: TGTGCCAGCAGCCTCGACAGGGTCGAGCAGTACTTC.

This rearrangement joins TRBV11-2 to TRBJ1-1; D is undetermined. CDR1 SGHAT and CDR2 FQNNGV come from the germline V gene. V was pared by 0 bases and J by 4 bases, with 6 bases between. The CDR3 is 13 residues long. CDR3 amino acids: CASSLEVITEAFF. DNA for the CDR3: TGTGCCAGCAGCTTAGAAGTTATCACTGAAGCTTTCTTT. The full variable domain, with the rest looked up from reference TRBV11-2 and TRBJ1-1, is EAGVAQSPRYKIIEKRQSVAFWCNPISGHATLYWYQQILGQGPKLLIQFQNNGVVDDSQLPKDRFSAERLKGVDSTLKIQPAKLEDSAVYLCASSLEVITEAFFGQGTRLTVV.

This chain connects TRBV29-1 to TRBJ1-2, with a tentative D call TRBD1 (5 bases). CDR3 length: 12 residues. Germline V gene lookup returns CDR1 SQVTM and CDR2 ANQGSEA. Trimming stripped 5 bases from V and 4 bases from J, with 11 bases between. For the CDR3, the DNA is TGCAGCGTTTTGCTGGGGGGCTATGGCTACACCTTC. Amino acid sequence: CSVLLGGYGYTF.

The V and J genes are TRBV7-6 and TRBJ1-2; D remains unclear. This CDR3 is 14 amino acids long. CDR1 SGHVS and CDR2 FNYEAQ come from the germline V gene. The ends were cut back, 5 bases at V and 0 bases at J, with 10 bases in the middle. CDR3 sequence reads: CASSPLGANYGYTF. The CDR3 nucleotides are TGTGCCAGCAGCCCCCTCGGGGCTAACTATGGCTACACCTTC.

The chain couples TRBV6-4 to TRBJ2-2; D may be TRBD2 (6 bases). V was pared by 6 bases and J by 7 bases, with 15 bases between. CDR3 size: 14 residues. The V gene's germline CDR1 is MRHNA and CDR2 SNTAGT. The CDR3: CASREGLRGGELFF. CDR3 coding DNA: TGTGCCAGCAGAGAGGGACTCCGAGGCGGGGAGCTGTTTTTT.

The chain joins TRBV2 to TRBJ2-5; D not certain. V was cut by 6 bases and J by 5 bases, with 10 bases left in between. The CDR3 contains 12 residues. The V gene's germline CDR1 is SNHLY and CDR2 FYNNEI. The CDR3, as DNA: TGTGCCAGCAGAGTAGTTTTTGAGACCCAGTACTTC. It encodes CASRVVFETQYF.